Listed below are T cell receptor beta chains from one sample, sequenced in a study of T-cell reconstitution after alpha-beta-depleted transplantation in children. TCRdb processed the PCR reads anew with MiXCR; each CDR3 protein has one entry. The table includes 780,000 or so distinct CDR3 sequences, about 16% detected once. Sequencing used PBMCs, mostly from graft donor cells, obtained 360 days after TCRalphabeta/CD19-depleted stem cell transplant. The receptors stem from a male patient between 5 and 17 years old who had a stem cell transplant for acute lymphoblastic leukemia, so the T cells may come from the graft donor. Both conserved end residues are part of each CDR3. A D gene is named only where the DNA matches it firmly. Clone size is shown for a subset of rows, as once, few, many or a class of expanded clone.

>TRBJ1-5|TRBD1|TRBV29-1|many
CSVGTGVNQPQHF
TGCAGCGTTGGGACAGGGGTCAATCAGCCCCAGCATTTT
>TRBJ1-4|NA|TRBV12-3/TRBV12-4|NA
CASSQEGILEKLFF
TGTGCCAGCAGCCAGGAGGGAATTTTGGAAAAACTGTTTTTT
>TRBJ2-2|NA|TRBV20-1|NA
CSASAPRAGELFF
TGCAGTGCTAGCGCCCCGAGGGCCGGGGAGCTGTTTTTT
>TRBJ2-3|NA|TRBV11-3|NA
CASSCRDSEYF
TGTGCCAGCAGCTGCCGGGACTCCGAGTATTTT
>TRBJ2-2|TRBD1|TRBV7-6|NA
CASSSGQGANTGELFF
TGTGCCAGCAGCTCCGGACAGGGGGCGAACACCGGGGAGCTGTTTTTT
>TRBJ2-7|NA|TRBV5-1|NA
CASSWGGEHEQYF
TGCGCCAGCAGCTGGGGAGGCGAGCACGAGCAGTACTTC
>TRBJ2-1|NA|TRBV5-1|many
CASSLYGLPYNEQFF
TGCGCCAGCAGCTTGTACGGCCTACCCTACAATGAGCAGTTCTTC
>TRBJ2-3|NA|TRBV2|few
CASSEWSSADTQYF
TGTGCCAGCAGTGAATGGTCTAGCGCAGATACGCAGTATTTT
>TRBJ1-1|TRBD1|TRBV29-1|few
CSVFGQGTEAFF
TGCAGCGTCTTTGGACAGGGAACTGAAGCTTTCTTT
>TRBJ2-2|NA|TRBV18|many
CASPHIFSENTGELFF
TGTGCCAGCCCACACATCTTTAGCGAAAACACCGGGGAGCTGTTTTTT
>TRBJ2-3|NA|TRBV12-3/TRBV12-4|few
CASSSDSGLSTDTQYF
TGTGCCAGCAGTTCCGATAGCGGCCTTAGCACAGATACGCAGTATTTT
>TRBJ1-4|TRBD1|TRBV10-3|NA
CAISEQDRGPKKLFF
TGTGCCATCAGTGAACAGGACAGGGGGCCGAAAAAACTGTTTTTT
>TRBJ2-1|NA|TRBV20-1|few
CTIDSASYNEQFF
TGCACCATCGACAGTGCCTCCTACAATGAGCAGTTCTTC
>TRBJ2-7|NA|TRBV10-3|many
CAISEEVGRYEQYF
TGTGCCATCAGTGAGGAGGTGGGAAGGTACGAGCAGTACTTC
>TRBJ2-2|NA|TRBV11-2|few
CASSPHHWRSTGELFF
TGTGCCAGCAGCCCACACCACTGGCGGAGCACCGGGGAGCTGTTTTTT
>TRBJ1-5|NA|TRBV12-3/TRBV12-4|NA
CASSKVHQPQHF
TGTGCCAGCAGTAAGGTCCATCAGCCCCAGCATTTT
>TRBJ2-2|TRBD1|TRBV18|NA
CASSRQGAHNTGELFF
TGTGCCAGCTCACGACAGGGGGCGCATAACACCGGGGAGCTGTTTTTT
>TRBJ1-1|TRBD1|TRBV5-1|NA
CASSTRTGGNTEAFF
TGCGCCAGCAGCACAAGGACAGGGGGGAACACTGAAGCTTTCTTT
>TRBJ2-4|NA|TRBV5-5|NA
CASSPAGSQAIQYF
TGTGCCAGCAGCCCGGCTGGGTCCCAGGCCATTCAGTACTTC
>TRBJ1-1|NA|TRBV7-2|few
CASSWRTTNTEAFF
TGTGCCAGCAGCTGGCGGACAACGAACACTGAAGCTTTCTTT
>TRBJ2-3|NA|TRBV12-3/TRBV12-4|NA
CASKLTGSSTDTQYF
TGTGCCAGCAAATTAACAGGGTCTAGCACAGATACGCAGTATTTT
>TRBJ2-7|TRBD2|TRBV2|NA
CASSRNSGVEQYF
TGTGCCAGCAGTAGGAACAGCGGGGTCGAGCAGTACTTC
>TRBJ2-7|TRBD2|TRBV20-1|NA
CSANREAPPYEQYF
TGCAGTGCTAATCGGGAGGCCCCCCCCTACGAGCAGTACTTC
>TRBJ2-7|TRBD2|TRBV29-1|few
CSVDAVSGLAGGTPYEQYF
TGCAGCGTTGATGCTGTAAGCGGACTAGCGGGAGGAACCCCCTACGAGCAGTACTTC
>TRBJ1-2|NA|TRBV18|NA
CASSPDPANYGYTF
TGTGCCAGCTCACCAGACCCGGCGAACTATGGCTACACCTTC
>TRBJ2-1|NA|TRBV11-2|many
CASSLEGLARDEQFF
TGTGCCAGCAGCTTAGAGGGGCTAGCGCGCGATGAGCAGTTCTTC
>TRBJ2-2|NA|TRBV2|few
CASTEGRELFF
TGTGCCAGCACCGAGGGCCGGGAGCTGTTTTTT
>TRBJ2-1|NA|TRBV5-1|NA
CASSLNGRGLGSYNEQFF
TGCGCCAGCAGCTTGAACGGGAGAGGGTTGGGCTCCTACAATGAGCAGTTCTTC
>TRBJ2-7|NA|TRBV20-1|few
CSARRGDGSYEQYF
TGCAGTGCTAGACGAGGGGACGGATCCTACGAGCAGTACTTC
>TRBJ2-7|NA|TRBV15|once
CATSGRTETYEQYF
TGTGCCACCAGCGGAAGGACGGAGACCTACGAGCAGTACTTC
>TRBJ2-5|NA|TRBV25-1|NA
CASSDPSGVKETQYF
TGTGCCAGCAGTGACCCATCAGGGGTAAAGGAGACCCAGTACTTC